Shown below are 20 T cell receptor beta chains from a single sample sequenced in a study of spatial heterogeneity in lung cancer. Time point described: blood at routine non-recurrence follow-up after resection. The study sequenced unsorted whole RNA from tumor, nontumor lung or frozen PBMC. TCRdb reprocessed the 5' RACE reads via MiXCR and lists one record per CDR3 protein. The data hold tens of thousands of distinct CDR3 sequences, with more than 6.5% observed a single time. The sample in question was PBMCs, obtained at follow-up. Receptors were obtained from a female donor with early-stage non-small cell lung cancer.

This clonotype occurred many times. This chain joins TRBV3-1 and TRBJ2-2, with D maybe TRBD2 (6 bases). Germline V lookup: CDR1 LGHDT, CDR2 YNNKEL (reference sequence). V dropped 1 base and J dropped 3 bases, with 6 bases sitting between them. CDR3 length: 14 amino acids. In DNA form, the CDR3 reads TGTGCCAGCAGCCAAGGGAGGGACACCGGGGAGCTGTTTTTT. Translated: CASSQGRDTGELFF.

Concerning this clonotype: A much larger clone lies one base from this, so it may be a read error. This rearrangement joins TRBV27 to TRBJ1-2, with 7 bases that match TRBD1. Germline V gene lookup returns CDR1 MNHEY and CDR2 SMNVEV (reference sequence). This CDR3 has 14 amino acids. J gave up 4 bases and V 3 bases, and 5 bases lay outside the gene matches. This CDR3 reads CASSFTGVFYGYTF. The CDR3 DNA reads TGTGCCAGCAGTTTCACAGGGGTGTTCTATGGCTACACCTTC.

This clonotype was counted ten times or more. J is TRBJ2-3 and V is TRBV27, with 11 positions matching TRBD1. J gave up 3 bases and V 2 bases, and 7 bases lay outside the gene matches. The CDR3 runs 17 residues. Germline CDR1 and CDR2: MNHEY and SMNVEV (reference sequence). Written as DNA, the CDR3 is TGTGCCAGCAGTTTAGGGTGGACAGGGGGCTTAACAGATACGCAGTATTTT. Translation gives CASSLGWTGGLTDTQYF.

The sample holds many counts of this clonotype. This rearrangement joins TRBV15 to TRBJ2-4, with 8 bases fitting TRBD2. Per the germline V gene, CDR1 is LNHNV and CDR2 is YYDKDF (reference sequence). This CDR3 contains 16 residues. J was trimmed by 7 bases and V by 5 bases; bases with no gene match: 13. CDR3 protein: CATSATSVPRWNIQYF. The CDR3 nucleotides are TGTGCCACCAGCGCGACTAGCGTCCCGAGGTGGAACATTCAGTACTTC.

This clonotype appeared many times. The CDR3 bases are TGTGCCAGCAGCGTAGCAGGCTCTGGAAACACCATATATTTT. Its translation: CASSVAGSGNTIYF. This chain uses TRBV9 with TRBJ1-3; D is ambiguous. The CDR3 is 14 residues long. Germline V gene sequence: CDR1 SGDLS, CDR2 YYNGEE. Trimming took off 0 bases at V and 0 bases at J, with 4 bases between the two ends. The whole variable domain, remainder taken from reference TRBV9 and TRBJ1-3, is DSGVTQTPKHLITATGQRVTLRCSPRSGDLSVYWYQQSLDQGLQFLIQYYNGEERAKGNILERFSAQQFPDLHSELNLSSLELGDSALYFCASSVAGSGNTIYFGEGSWLTVV.

V usage is TRBV19 and J usage is TRBJ2-2; no clear D gene. The CDR3 is 16 amino acids. The V gene's germline CDR1 is LNHDA and CDR2 SQIVND (reference sequence). V was clipped by 6 bases and J by 0 bases, with 14 bases between them. CDR3 DNA: TGTGCCAGTAGCCTGGGTTGGCAAGCGAACACCGGGGAGCTGTTTTTT. It yields the protein CASSLGWQANTGELFF.

In this sample, this clonotype turned up many times. V and J are TRBV5-1 and TRBJ2-5; a weak D match, TRBD1 (5 bases). From germline, CDR1 is SGHRS and CDR2 YFSETQ. The CDR3 consists of 16 residues. V dropped 2 bases and J dropped 4 bases, with 18 bases sitting between them. The chain's CDR3 is CASSFRQNSFVETQYF. The CDR3 region has the DNA TGCGCCAGCAGCTTCCGACAGAACTCCTTCGTAGAGACCCAGTACTTC.

This clonotype has ten or more counts. CDR3 residues: CSVREGLVGAFF. The CDR3 DNA follows: TGCAGCGTAAGAGAGGGTTTAGTCGGGGCTTTCTTT. The chain carries TRBV29-1 and TRBJ1-1; D gene unclear. Germline CDR1 SQVTM, CDR2 ANQGSEA. The CDR3 consists of 12 residues. V lost 6 bases to trimming and J lost 11 bases, with 19 bases between them.

This clonotype was counted ten times or more. This chain uses TRBV24-1 with TRBJ2-3; 8 bases match TRBD2. Germline CDR1 and CDR2: KGHDR and SFDVKD. CDR3 length equals 12 residues. Losses at the gene ends were 12 bases for V and 2 bases for J; bases not matched to a gene: 3. The CDR3 nucleotides read TGTGCCTCCGGGGGGGACACAGATACGCAGTATTTT. It codes for CASGGDTDTQYF.

This rearrangement joins TRBV5-1 to TRBJ2-2; 7 nucleotides match TRBD2. This CDR3 comprises 17 residues. Trimming took 5 bases from V and 7 from J; bases not matched to a gene: 17. CDR1 and CDR2 from the germline V gene are SGHRS and YFSETQ. CDR3 in amino acids: CASRPTSAQAMSGELFF. The CDR3 nucleotides read TGCGCCAGCAGACCTACTAGCGCGCAGGCTATGAGCGGGGAGCTGTTTTTT.

The V call is TRBV4-1, the J call TRBJ1-2, with 7 bases lining up with TRBD1. The CDR3 has 14 residues. With 2 bases clipped from V and 8 bases from J, the junction kept 8 bases outside the gene matches. Germline V gene data show CDR1 as MGHRA and CDR2 as YSYEKL. CDR3 sequence: CASSQITGVSGYTF. For the CDR3, the DNA is TGCGCCAGCAGCCAAATCACAGGGGTTAGCGGCTACACCTTC.

In its sample, this clonotype is medium-sized (0.01 to 0.1%). This rearrangement joins TRBV19 to TRBJ1-6; 8 bases line up with TRBD1. Germline V gene lookup returns CDR1 LNHDA and CDR2 SQIVND (reference sequence). V shed 7 bases, J shed 15 bases, and the junction held 5 bases outside the gene matches. The CDR3 consists of 11 residues. The CDR3 spells CASIGDRLLHF. In DNA form, the CDR3 reads TGTGCCAGTATAGGGGACAGGCTCCTCCACTTT.

The gene calls are TRBV12-3 or TRBV12-4 and TRBJ2-1; D call uncertain. The CDR3 consists of 12 residues. V was shortened by 4 bases and J by 6 bases, with 7 bases between the two germline ends. In DNA, the CDR3 is TGTGCCAGCAGTTCCGCCCGCAATGAGCAGTTCTTC. The encoded protein is CASSSARNEQFF.

This chain joins TRBV5-6 and TRBJ1-1, with 7 nucleotides matching TRBD1. This CDR3 has 13 residues. The germline gives CDR1 SGHDT, CDR2 YYEEEE. Trimming took 4 bases from V and 4 from J; bases not matched to a gene: 4. CDR3 coding DNA: TGTGCCAGCAGCGCCTACAGGGGCACTGAAGCTTTCTTT. Amino acid sequence: CASSAYRGTEAFF. Looking up the rest from reference TRBV5-6 and TRBJ1-1 gives the full variable domain: DAGVTQSPTHLIKTRGQQVTLRCSPKSGHDTVSWYQQALGQGPQFIFQYYEEEERQRGNFPDRFSGHQFPNYSSELNVNALLLGDSALYLCASSAYRGTEAFFGQGTRLTVV.

The chain employs TRBV11-2 and TRBJ2-5; tentatively, D is TRBD1 (6 bases). The CDR3 sequence is 13 residues long. Trimming shortened V by 8 bases and J by 2 bases, and 12 bases separated the two germline ends. Germline V gene lookup returns CDR1 SGHAT and CDR2 FQNNGV. The CDR3 DNA is TGTGCCAGCGAGTACGACAGGCAAGAGACCCAGTACTTC. It is translated as CASEYDRQETQYF.

This clonotype was observed at least ten times. The chain recombines TRBV3-1 with TRBJ2-2; D uncertain. The CDR3 spans 15 residues. CDR1 and CDR2 from the germline V gene are LGHDT and YNNKEL (reference sequence). Trimming shortened V by 4 bases and J by 6 bases, and 15 bases separated the two germline ends. CDR3 coding DNA: TGTGCCAGCAGCCCTGATGACACTATAGCCGGGGAGCTGTTTTTT. Amino acids: CASSPDDTIAGELFF.

This clonotype came up a few times. In DNA form, the CDR3 reads TGCGCCAGCAGCCAAGATGACCGGGGGCGTAGCACAGATACGCAGTATTTT. Its protein product is CASSQDDRGRSTDTQYF. The chain combines TRBV4-3 with TRBJ2-3; D might be TRBD1 or TRBD2, each matching 6 bases. Germline V lookup: CDR1 LGHNA, CDR2 YSLEER. V lost 0 bases and J lost 0, with 13 bases in between. This CDR3 spans 17 amino acids.

The table lists this clonotype with many counts. The V gene is TRBV7-2, the J gene TRBJ1-6; possible D gene TRBD1, 6 bases. Deletions cut 5 bases from V and 10 bases from J, with 15 bases between. The CDR3 consists of 14 residues. Germline CDR1 reads SGHTA; CDR2 reads FQGNSA. Here the CDR3 reads CASSEPGVGSPLHF. DNA for the CDR3: TGTGCCAGCAGCGAACCAGGGGTTGGATCACCCCTCCACTTT.

This clonotype occurred a few times. The chain recombines TRBV5-1 with TRBJ2-5, with no clear D. This CDR3 has 14 residues. Trimming shortened V by 1 base and J by 1 base, and 8 bases separated the two germline ends. Germline CDR1 reads SGHRS; CDR2 reads YFSETQ. DNA for the CDR3: TGCGCCAGCAGCTTGAGCAGCATCCAAGAGACCCAGTACTTC. It yields the protein CASSLSSIQETQYF.

There are many counts of this clonotype. This rearrangement joins TRBV29-1 to TRBJ2-7; 9 bases agree with TRBD1. The CDR3 has 15 amino acids. With V trimmed by 4 bases and J by 7 bases, 14 bases remained unmatched. CDR1 and CDR2 from the germline V gene are SQVTM and ANQGSEA. The CDR3 DNA follows: TGCAGCGTTGTACGTGGGACAGGGCTTGGAAGGGAGCAGTACTTC. It specifies CSVVRGTGLGREQYF.